A single T cell receptor beta chain is shown here with its context. Its antigen is still unknown. The PCR contained 60 Vbeta and 13 Jbeta primers. Clones were sequenced by immunoSEQ multiplex PCR, and TCRdb holds only the in-frame ones, with some missing. This table has 100,000 to 150,000 clones, 65% to 80% appearing once. The data were taken from a study of cytomegalovirus exposure and HLA in healthy donors. On the study more broadly: Around 77 million unique TCRs from HLA-typed donors made up an early data release.

The length of the CDR3 is 15 residues. The ends lost 4 bases at V and 3 bases at J; junction bases unmatched: 10. The germline CDR1 and CDR2 sequences are SGHRS and YFSETQ. Whole-study findings and limits: Accurate predictions that matched the HLA-A and HLA-B alleles of most subjects were reportedly made from TCR beta sequences. For presence/absence analyses, sequencing depth was assumed to be roughly uniform across donors.

This rearrangement joins TRBV5-1 to TRBJ2-7; 7 positions match TRBD2. The sequenced sample consisted of PBMCs. The sequence was obtained from a middle-aged woman in good health and CMV-seropositive. The CDR3 region is CASSAKLAKYYEQYF. CDR3 DNA: TGCGCCAGCAGCGCGAAACTAGCGAAATACTACGAGCAGTACTTC.